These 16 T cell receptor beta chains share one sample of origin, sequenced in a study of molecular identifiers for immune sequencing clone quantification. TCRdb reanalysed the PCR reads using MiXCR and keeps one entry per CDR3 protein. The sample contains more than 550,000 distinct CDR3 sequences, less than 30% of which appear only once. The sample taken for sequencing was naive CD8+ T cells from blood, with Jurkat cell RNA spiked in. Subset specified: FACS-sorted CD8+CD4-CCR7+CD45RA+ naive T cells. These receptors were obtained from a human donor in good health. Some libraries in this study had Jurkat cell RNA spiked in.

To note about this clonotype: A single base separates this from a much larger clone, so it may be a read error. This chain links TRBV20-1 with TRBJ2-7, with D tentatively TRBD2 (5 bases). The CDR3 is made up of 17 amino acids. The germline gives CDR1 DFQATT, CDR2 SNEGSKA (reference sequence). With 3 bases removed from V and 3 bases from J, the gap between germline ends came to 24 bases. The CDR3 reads CSASLLSVRGNVYEQYF. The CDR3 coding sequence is TGCAGTGCTAGTTTGCTTAGTGTCCGGGGTAATGTCTACGAGCAGTACTTC.

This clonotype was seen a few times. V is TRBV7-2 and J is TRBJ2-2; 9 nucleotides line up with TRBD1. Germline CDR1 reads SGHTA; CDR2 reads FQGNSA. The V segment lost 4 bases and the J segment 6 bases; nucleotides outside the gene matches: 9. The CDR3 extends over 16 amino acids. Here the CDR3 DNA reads TGTGCCAGCAGCTGGAGGGACAGGGAGGGCTCCGGGGAGCTGTTTTTT. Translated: CASSWRDREGSGELFF.

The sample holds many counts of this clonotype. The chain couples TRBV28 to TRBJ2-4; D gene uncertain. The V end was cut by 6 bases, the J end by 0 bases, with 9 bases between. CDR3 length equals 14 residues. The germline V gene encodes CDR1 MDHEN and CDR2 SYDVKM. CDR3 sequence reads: CASRFFLAKNIQYF. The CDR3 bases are TGTGCCAGCAGGTTCTTCTTAGCCAAAAACATTCAGTACTTC.

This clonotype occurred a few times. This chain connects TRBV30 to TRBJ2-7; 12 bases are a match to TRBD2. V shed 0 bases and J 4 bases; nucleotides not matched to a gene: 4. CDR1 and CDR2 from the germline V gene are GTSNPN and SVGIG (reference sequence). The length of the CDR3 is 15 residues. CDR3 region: CAWSVSLAGGYEQYF. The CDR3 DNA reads TGTGCCTGGAGTGTAAGCCTAGCGGGAGGGTACGAGCAGTACTTC.

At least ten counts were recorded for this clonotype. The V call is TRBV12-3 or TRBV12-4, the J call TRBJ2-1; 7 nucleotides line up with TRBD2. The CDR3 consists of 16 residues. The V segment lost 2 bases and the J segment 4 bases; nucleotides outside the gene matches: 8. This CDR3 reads CASSLIRTGGYNEQFF. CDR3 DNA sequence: TGTGCCAGCAGTTTAATTCGGACCGGGGGGTACAATGAGCAGTTCTTC.

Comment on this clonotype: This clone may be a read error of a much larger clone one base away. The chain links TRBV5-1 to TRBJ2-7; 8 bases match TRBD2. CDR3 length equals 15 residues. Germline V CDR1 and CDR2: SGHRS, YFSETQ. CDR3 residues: CAGSFFSGTTYEQYF. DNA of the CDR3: TGCGCCGGCAGCTTCTTTAGCGGGACTACCTACGAGCAGTACTTC. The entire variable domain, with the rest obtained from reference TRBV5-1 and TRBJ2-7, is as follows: KAGVTQTPRYLIKTRGQQVTLSCSPISGHRSVSWYQQTPGQGLQFLFEYFSETQRNKGNFPGRFSGRQFSNSRSEMNVSTLELGDSALYLCAGSFFSGTTYEQYFGPGTRLTVT.

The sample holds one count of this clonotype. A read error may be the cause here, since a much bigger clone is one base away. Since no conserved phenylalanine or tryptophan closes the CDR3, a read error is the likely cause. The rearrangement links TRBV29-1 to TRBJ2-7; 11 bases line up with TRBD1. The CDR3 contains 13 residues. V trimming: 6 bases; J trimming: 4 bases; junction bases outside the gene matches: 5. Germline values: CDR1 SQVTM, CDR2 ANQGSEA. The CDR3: CSVLDRGQYEQYL. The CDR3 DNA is TGCAGCGTCCTGGACAGGGGGCAGTACGAGCAGTACCTC.

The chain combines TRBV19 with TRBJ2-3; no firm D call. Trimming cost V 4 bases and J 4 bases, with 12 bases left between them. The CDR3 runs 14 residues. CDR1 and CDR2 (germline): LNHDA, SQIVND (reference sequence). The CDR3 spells CASSTPPAPDTQYF. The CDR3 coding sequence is TGTGCCAGTAGTACCCCCCCGGCCCCAGATACGCAGTATTTT.

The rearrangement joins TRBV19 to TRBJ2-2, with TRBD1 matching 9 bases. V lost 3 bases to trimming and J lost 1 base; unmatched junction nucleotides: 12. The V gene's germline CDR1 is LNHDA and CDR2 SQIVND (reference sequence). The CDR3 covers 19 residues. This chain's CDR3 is CASSITGQGFGENTGELFF. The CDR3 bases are TGTGCCAGTAGTATCACGGGACAGGGCTTCGGCGAGAACACCGGGGAGCTGTTTTTT.

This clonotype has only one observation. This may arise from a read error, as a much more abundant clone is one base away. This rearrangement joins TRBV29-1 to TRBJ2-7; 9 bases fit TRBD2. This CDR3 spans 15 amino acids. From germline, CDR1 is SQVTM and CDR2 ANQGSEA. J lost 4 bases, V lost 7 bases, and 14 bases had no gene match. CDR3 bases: TGCAGCGCGGCCCTTCGCGGGAGGGCCTTGTACGAGCAGTACTTC. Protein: CSAALRGRALYEQYF.

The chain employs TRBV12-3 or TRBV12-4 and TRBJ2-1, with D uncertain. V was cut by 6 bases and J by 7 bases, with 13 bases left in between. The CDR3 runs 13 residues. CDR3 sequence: CASSPDGDNEQFF. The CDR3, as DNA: TGTGCCAGCAGCCCCGATGGGGATAATGAGCAGTTCTTC.

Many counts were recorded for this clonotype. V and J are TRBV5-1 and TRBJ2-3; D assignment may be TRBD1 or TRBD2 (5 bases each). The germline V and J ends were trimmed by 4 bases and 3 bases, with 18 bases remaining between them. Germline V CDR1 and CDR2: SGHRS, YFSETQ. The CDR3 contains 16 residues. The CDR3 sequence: CASSGGEGWWTDTQYF. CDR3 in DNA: TGCGCCAGCAGCGGGGGAGAGGGATGGTGGACAGATACGCAGTATTTT.

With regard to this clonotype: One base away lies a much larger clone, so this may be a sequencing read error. This CDR3 reads CAGSAVGLPDYF. CDR3 DNA sequence: TGTGCCGGCAGTGCCGTCGGACTACCGGATTACTTC. This chain uses TRBV6-2 or TRBV6-3 with TRBJ2-7, with D maybe TRBD2 (6 bases). This CDR3 has 12 residues. CDR1 is MNHEY and CDR2 is SVGEGT in the germline V gene.

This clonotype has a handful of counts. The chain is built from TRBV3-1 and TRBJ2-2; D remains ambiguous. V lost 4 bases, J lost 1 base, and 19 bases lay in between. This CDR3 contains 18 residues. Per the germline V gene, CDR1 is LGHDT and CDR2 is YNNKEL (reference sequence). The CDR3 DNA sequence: TGTGCCAGCAGCCCTACCTGGTTACAGTGGGGGAACACCGGGGAGCTGTTTTTT. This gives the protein CASSPTWLQWGNTGELFF.

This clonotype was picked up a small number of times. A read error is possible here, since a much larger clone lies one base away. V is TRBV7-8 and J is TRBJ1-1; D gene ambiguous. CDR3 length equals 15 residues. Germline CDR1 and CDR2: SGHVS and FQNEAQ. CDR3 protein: CGSSLVGGFFTEAFF. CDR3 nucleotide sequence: TGTGGCAGCAGCTTAGTTGGCGGCTTCTTCACTGAAGCTTTCTTT.

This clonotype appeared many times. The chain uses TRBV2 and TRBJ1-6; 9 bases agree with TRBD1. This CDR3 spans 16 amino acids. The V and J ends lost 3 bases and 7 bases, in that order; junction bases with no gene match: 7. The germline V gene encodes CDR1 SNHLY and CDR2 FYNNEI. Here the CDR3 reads CASSERGQGQNSPLHF. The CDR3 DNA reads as TGTGCCAGCAGTGAGAGGGGACAGGGCCAAAATTCACCCCTCCACTTT.